This TCR beta chain appears in the sequencing data of a study of blood T cells in healthy people across ages. Germline V gene lookup returns CDR1 DFQATT and CDR2 SNEGSKA (reference sequence). This CDR3 is built from 14 residues. V lost 3 bases and J lost 16, with 24 bases in between. A second PCR of 7 to 11 cycles used a sample-barcoded 5' primer and a J-beta primer mix. TCRdb re-called the 5' RACE reads with MiXCR, one entry per CDR3 protein. This table holds fewer than 650,000 distinct CDR3 sequences, approximately 26% found once. The same data also went into a second study, on T cells of mothers and their children.

This sequence originates from a boy aged 2-9 years in good health. The chain carries TRBV20-1 and TRBJ1-4; tentative D call: TRBD1 (6 bases). The specimen was blood. CDR3 DNA: TGCAGTGCTAGGGGCATGGGGGGCCCCGCGCAAGGGTTTTTT. It translates to CSARGMGGPAQGFF.